The 32 T cell receptor beta chains given below trace back to one sample, sequenced in a study of cytomegalovirus exposure and HLA in healthy donors. PCR employed 60 Vbeta and 13 Jbeta primers. Assay used: immunoSEQ multiplex PCR; TCRdb lists only in-frame clones, some missing. The repertoire holds around 120,000 clones, with 70% to 80% as singletons. Specimen: PBMCs. The receptors shown here come from a woman in her sixties in good health and CMV-seropositive.

V and J are TRBV10-3 and TRBJ1-1; 8 bases fit TRBD1. The CDR3 is 14 amino acids. CDR1 and CDR2 (germline): ENHRY, SYGVKD. The V and J ends lost 7 bases and 1 base, in that order; junction bases with no gene match: 5. This chain's CDR3 is CAITSDRENTEAFF. The CDR3 region has the DNA TGTGCCATCACTTCGGACAGGGAGAACACTGAAGCTTTCTTT.

This sequence joins TRBV9 and TRBJ2-1, with 14 bases that match TRBD2. Germline CDR1 and CDR2: SGDLS and YYNGEE. V was pared by 0 bases and J by 3 bases, with 14 bases of the junction left unmatched. This CDR3 has 21 amino acids. In DNA, the CDR3 is TGTGCCAGCAGCGTAGAAGGGACTAGCGGGGGCTCGTCGGTGTACTACAATGAGCAGTTCTTC. This codes for CASSVEGTSGGSSVYYNEQFF.

This rearrangement joins TRBV27 to TRBJ2-2, with a tentative D call TRBD1 (6 bases). The CDR3 covers 17 residues. V was cut by 5 bases and J by 4 bases, with 20 bases left in between. Germline V lookup: CDR1 MNHEY, CDR2 SMNVEV (reference sequence). This chain's CDR3 is CASSQRRDTQPTGELFF. The CDR3 coding sequence is TGTGCCAGCAGTCAACGCCGGGACACCCAACCCACCGGGGAGCTGTTTTTT.

This chain connects TRBV18 to TRBJ2-5; D is unclear. Trimming left V 3 bases short and J 4 bases short, with 6 bases between. Germline assignment: CDR1 KGHSH and CDR2 LQKENI. This CDR3 has 12 residues. CDR3 protein: CASSPPGETQYF. The CDR3 DNA sequence: TGTGCCAGCTCACCCCCGGGAGAGACCCAGTACTTC.

The genes are TRBV19 and TRBJ1-2; TRBD1 matches 11 bases. The V and J ends lost 3 bases and 3 bases, in that order; junction bases with no gene match: 6. The CDR3 contains 16 residues. Germline assignment: CDR1 LNHDA and CDR2 SQIVND (reference sequence). CDR3 protein: CASSISRDRGYYGYTF. CDR3 nucleotide sequence: TGTGCCAGTAGTATCTCCCGGGACAGGGGGTACTATGGCTACACCTTC.

This clone was detected only once. The chain couples TRBV7-7 to TRBJ1-3, with D uncertain. The CDR3 spans 16 residues. The V gene's germline CDR1 is SSHAT and CDR2 FNYEAQ (reference sequence). V was clipped by 1 base and J by 0 bases, with 10 bases between them. The CDR3 spells CASSLGSPISGNTIYF. CDR3 nucleotides: TGTGCCAGCAGCTTAGGTAGTCCGATCTCTGGAAACACCATATATTTT.

J is TRBJ1-1 and V is TRBV6-6, with D unclear. V lost 8 bases and J 0 bases, leaving 10 bases between the germline ends. This CDR3 spans 13 amino acids. CDR1 is MNHNY, CDR2 SVGAGI, per germline (reference sequence). This CDR3 is CASCSGMNTEAFF. CDR3 DNA sequence: TGTGCCAGCTGCTCCGGGATGAACACTGAAGCTTTCTTT.

V is TRBV5-1 and J is TRBJ2-5, with D possibly TRBD2 on 5 matching bases. V was cut by 3 bases and J by 1 base, with 16 bases left in between. The CDR3 loop spans 16 amino acids. CDR1 is SGHRS and CDR2 is YFSETQ in the germline V gene. The CDR3 nucleotides read TGCGCCAGCAGCTCGCAACTAGGGCGGTTCCAAGAGACCCAGTACTTC. The encoded protein is CASSSQLGRFQETQYF.

The chain uses TRBV29-1 and TRBJ1-5, with D hard to call. Trimming shortened V by 4 bases and J by 5 bases, and 15 bases separated the two germline ends. The CDR3 sequence is 14 residues long. Germline-derived CDR1 and CDR2 are SQVTM and ANQGSEA. CDR3 coding DNA: TGCAGCGTTGTAGTTAGCCCCGGAGATCAGCCCCAGCATTTT. Translated: CSVVVSPGDQPQHF.

The chain is built from TRBV6-1 and TRBJ2-7; 9 bases agree with TRBD2. V lost 2 bases and J lost 6; bases outside the gene matches: 11. CDR3 length: 16 amino acids. The germline V gene encodes CDR1 MNHNS and CDR2 SASEGT. The DNA of the CDR3 is TGTGCCAGCAGTGAAATGGGGCGGGGGGGCGTATCCGAGCAGTACTTC. Translated: CASSEMGRGGVSEQYF.

This chain connects TRBV6-5 to TRBJ1-1, with TRBD1 as a possible D gene (6 bases). Between the trimmed V and J ends, which lost 6 bases and 0 bases, there was a span of 14 bases. CDR1 is MNHEY and CDR2 is SVGAGI in the germline V gene. This CDR3 spans 15 amino acids. CDR3 nucleotide sequence: TGTGCCAGCAGAGAATCGGACAGAATGAACACTGAAGCTTTCTTT. This encodes CASRESDRMNTEAFF.

This clone was found once. The V gene is TRBV7-2, the J gene TRBJ1-5; possibly TRBD1 for D (6 bases). The V gene lost 5 bases and the J gene lost 3 bases, with 11 bases spanning the gap. Germline lookup yields CDR1 SGHTA and CDR2 FQGNSA. The CDR3 totals 14 residues. The CDR3 here is CASSRNRDNQPQHF. Here the CDR3 DNA reads TGTGCCAGCAGCCGTAACAGGGACAATCAGCCCCAGCATTTT.

V usage is TRBV7-9 and J usage is TRBJ1-5; 7 bases agree with TRBD1. Germline trimming cut 6 bases from V and 3 bases from J; bases unmatched to any gene: 5. Germline CDR1 and CDR2: SEHNR and FQNEAQ (reference sequence). The CDR3 extends over 14 amino acids. The DNA for the CDR3 is TGTGCCAGCAGTTTACAGGGGATCAATCAGCCCCAGCATTTT. Its translation is CASSLQGINQPQHF.

V is TRBV10-3 and J is TRBJ2-3; weak D call: TRBD2 (5 bases). V lost 5 bases and J 4 bases, leaving 10 bases between the germline ends. The CDR3 loop spans 13 amino acids. From germline, CDR1 is ENHRY and CDR2 SYGVKD. CDR3 bases: TGTGCCATCAGTCAACTAGGAGCAGATACGCAGTATTTT. It is translated as CAISQLGADTQYF.

This clone has a handful of counts. V is TRBV19 and J is TRBJ1-1; no clear D. This CDR3 has 15 residues. Germline V gives CDR1 LNHDA, CDR2 SQIVND (reference sequence). V shed 7 bases and J shed 2 bases, with 17 bases lying between them. CDR3 coding DNA: TGTGCCAGTACCTCGTTACGGAGGGTTAACACTGAAGCTTTCTTT. Translation gives CASTSLRRVNTEAFF.

The chain links TRBV5-6 to TRBJ2-7; D unresolved. The CDR3 totals 11 residues. Germline CDR1 and CDR2: SGHDT and YYEEEE. V lost 3 bases and J 3 bases, leaving 4 bases between the germline ends. CDR3 sequence (DNA): TGTGCCAGCAGCTCCTACTACGAGCAGTACTTC. Its translation: CASSSYYEQYF.

The chain joins TRBV7-8 to TRBJ1-1; 8 nucleotides match TRBD1. The ends lost 5 bases at V and 3 bases at J; junction bases unmatched: 8. This CDR3 region has 15 residues. Germline loops: CDR1 SGHVS, CDR2 FQNEAQ. Here the CDR3 reads CASSPRGRGYTEAFF. The CDR3, as DNA: TGTGCCAGCAGCCCCAGGGGGCGGGGGTACACTGAAGCTTTCTTT. Combining the CDR3 with reference TRBV7-8 and TRBJ1-1 gives the whole variable domain GAGVSQSPRYKVAKRGQDVALRCDPISGHVSLFWYQQALGQGPEFLTYFQNEAQLDKSGLPSDRFFAERPEGSVSTLKIQRTQQEDSAVYLCASSPRGRGYTEAFFGQGTRLTVV.

The chain employs TRBV6-5 and TRBJ2-7, with 7 bases aligning to TRBD1. Trimming cost V 6 bases and J 4 bases; bases outside gene matches: 9. This CDR3 spans 14 amino acids. Germline CDR1 MNHEY, CDR2 SVGAGI. CDR3: CASSPQGQGYEQYF. The DNA for the CDR3 is TGTGCCAGCAGCCCACAGGGGCAAGGTTACGAGCAGTACTTC.

This chain joins TRBV6-1 and TRBJ2-6; no firm D call. The germline CDR1 and CDR2 sequences are MNHNS and SASEGT. V lost 5 bases and J lost 0, with 5 bases in between. The CDR3 contains 14 residues. DNA of the CDR3: TGTGCCAGCAGTCACTCCTCTGGGGCCAACGTCCTGACTTTC. Translation: CASSHSSGANVLTF.

This clone turned up a few times. This chain joins TRBV2 and TRBJ1-6, with 10 bases identical to TRBD1. The CDR3 totals 16 residues. Germline CDR1 is SNHLY and CDR2 is FYNNEI. With 8 bases clipped from V and 9 bases from J, the junction kept 13 bases outside the gene matches. The CDR3 DNA reads as TGTGCCAGCTCGCCGGACAGGGGGACGTCGGTTTCACCCCTCCACTTT. Translating gives CASSPDRGTSVSPLHF.

This clone was picked up a small number of times. The chain links TRBV6-5 to TRBJ1-5; TRBD1 is a possible D gene (5 bases). The CDR3 is 14 amino acids. Germline V gives CDR1 MNHEY, CDR2 SVGAGI. V was pared by 4 bases and J by 0 bases, with 7 bases between. CDR3 region: CASSLTDSNQPQHF. For the CDR3, the DNA is TGTGCCAGCAGTTTGACAGATAGCAATCAGCCCCAGCATTTT.

The sample holds a few counts of this clone. The J gene is TRBJ1-5, the V gene TRBV28; D may be TRBD1 (6 bases). Trimming removed 8 bases at V and 3 bases at J, with 17 bases between. This CDR3 comprises 15 residues. Germline-derived CDR1 and CDR2 are MDHEN and SYDVKM. In DNA form, the CDR3 reads TGTGCCAGCCTCATGGACAGTCTTCCCAATCAGCCCCAGCATTTT. It specifies CASLMDSLPNQPQHF.

The CDR3 DNA sequence: TGTGCCAGCAGTCCCCCGGGACAGAAAGGAGAGACCCAGTACTTC. Translation gives CASSPPGQKGETQYF. This chain connects TRBV6-5 to TRBJ2-5; TRBD1 aligns across 7 bases. The J segment lost 4 bases and the V segment lost 5 bases, leaving 10 bases of the junction unmatched. The CDR3 is 15 residues long. Germline CDR1 reads MNHEY; CDR2 reads SVGAGI.

The V and J genes are TRBV6-1 and TRBJ2-7; a possible D gene is TRBD2 (7 bases). CDR3 size: 15 residues. The V end was cut by 6 bases, the J end by 0 bases, with 15 bases between. CDR1 and CDR2 from the germline V gene are MNHNS and SASEGT. The CDR3 here is CASSDIGGPSYEQYF. The DNA for the CDR3 is TGTGCCAGCAGCGACATCGGGGGGCCCTCCTACGAGCAGTACTTC.

Points on this clone: The sample holds other DNA sequences that translate to the same CDR3. V and J are TRBV5-1 and TRBJ2-7, with 7 bases that match TRBD1. Trimming removed 4 bases from V and 1 base from J; junction bases left unmatched: 2. Germline loops: CDR1 SGHRS, CDR2 YFSETQ. The CDR3 has 13 residues. The CDR3 sequence: CASSLTGSYEQYF. The CDR3 nucleotides read TGCGCCAGCAGCCTGACAGGGTCCTACGAGCAGTACTTC.

V is TRBV15 and J is TRBJ1-5; D is uncertain. The V end was cut by 4 bases, the J end by 4 bases, with 17 bases between. The CDR3 is 16 residues long. CDR1 is LNHNV, CDR2 YYDKDF, per germline (reference sequence). The CDR3 coding sequence is TGTGCCACCAGCAACTACGACACTAGTATGAATCAGCCCCAGCATTTT. Its translation: CATSNYDTSMNQPQHF.

The chain recombines TRBV4-1 with TRBJ2-3; perhaps TRBD1 as D (5 bases). From germline, CDR1 is MGHRA and CDR2 YSYEKL. The CDR3 is made up of 12 amino acids. V was trimmed by 6 bases and J by 4 bases, leaving 8 bases between them. CDR3 protein: CASRRGADTQYF. DNA of the CDR3: TGCGCCAGCAGAAGGGGCGCAGATACGCAGTATTTT.

This clone was observed a handful of times. J is TRBJ2-1 and V is TRBV19; 9 nucleotides align to TRBD2. Germline CDR1 reads LNHDA; CDR2 reads SQIVND (reference sequence). Trimming took 1 base from V and 2 from J; bases not matched to a gene: 3. The CDR3 runs 16 residues. The CDR3 loop reads CASSIVAGGPYNEQFF. CDR3 DNA sequence: TGTGCCAGTAGTATAGTGGCGGGGGGGCCCTACAATGAGCAGTTCTTC.

The chain employs TRBV5-1 and TRBJ2-3; D call uncertain. CDR3 length: 11 residues. V was shortened by 2 bases and J by 6 bases, with 4 bases between the two germline ends. CDR1 and CDR2 (germline): SGHRS, YFSETQ. CDR3 sequence: CASSFEDTQYF. In nucleotides, the CDR3 is TGCGCCAGCAGCTTCGAGGATACGCAGTATTTT.

The V gene is TRBV4-2, the J gene TRBJ1-1, with D unresolved. Germline V lookup: CDR1 LGHNA, CDR2 YNFKEQ. V was shortened by 0 bases and J by 5 bases, with 13 bases between the two germline ends. CDR3 length: 15 residues. CDR3 sequence reads: CASSQDRESGTEAFF. The CDR3 region has the DNA TGTGCCAGCAGCCAAGATCGGGAGTCCGGAACTGAAGCTTTCTTT.

The chain is built from TRBV6-1 and TRBJ1-2; 10 bases match TRBD1. With 6 bases clipped from V and 5 bases from J, the junction kept 6 bases outside the gene matches. CDR1 MNHNS and CDR2 SASEGT come from the germline V gene. The CDR3 is 14 amino acids. This CDR3 is CASSLDRGQYGYTF. CDR3 DNA: TGTGCCAGCAGCTTAGACAGGGGGCAATATGGCTACACCTTC.

The V and J genes are TRBV12-5 and TRBJ1-3, with D maybe TRBD1 (6 bases). V lost 7 bases and J lost 4, with 17 bases in between. Germline-derived CDR1 and CDR2 are LGHNT and FRNRAP. The CDR3 runs 15 residues. The chain's CDR3 is CASALEGGTGNTIYF. CDR3 coding DNA: TGTGCTAGTGCCTTGGAGGGAGGGACAGGAAACACCATATATTTT.